These T cell receptor beta chains were read from a single sample in a study of T cell responses to AZD1222 COVID-19 vaccine. The repertoire was sequenced with immunoSEQ multiplex PCR; TCRdb's copy has only in-frame clones and lacks some. The sample carries some 180,000 clones, around nine tenths recorded once. Material: peripheral blood, obtained on day 0 of AZD1222 vaccination. These receptors were collected from an adult in good health. The CDR3 runs from the conserved cysteine through the conserved F or W. Fields, in order: clone size, V gene, D gene, J gene, CDR3 DNA, CDR3 protein. A D gene is named only where the DNA matches it firmly. Size is omitted from some rows. Given values are once, few, many or a class for expanded clones.

clone size: few; V gene: TRBV12-3/TRBV12-4; D gene: -; J gene: TRBJ1-2; CDR3 DNA: TGTGCCAGCAGGACCAGAACAGGGTTTGGCTACACCTTC; CDR3 protein: CASRTRTGFGYTF
clone size: -; V gene: TRBV12-5; D gene: -; J gene: TRBJ2-3; CDR3 DNA: TGTGCTAGTGGTTTGGACACCTACACAGATACGCAGTATTTT; CDR3 protein: CASGLDTYTDTQYF
clone size: once; V gene: TRBV7-8; D gene: -; J gene: TRBJ2-5; CDR3 DNA: TGTGCCTGTCGTGGGGTTGGAGAGACCCAGTACTTC; CDR3 protein: CACRGVGETQYF
clone size: -; V gene: TRBV6-6; D gene: TRBD2; J gene: TRBJ2-5; CDR3 DNA: TGTGCCAGCAGTTACTCGACGGGGGGGCAGACCCAGTACTTC; CDR3 protein: CASSYSTGGQTQYF
clone size: -; V gene: TRBV5-4; D gene: TRBD1; J gene: TRBJ1-4; CDR3 DNA: TGTGCCAGCAGCCATACAGGGGTCGATGAAAAACTGTTTTTT; CDR3 protein: CASSHTGVDEKLFF
clone size: few; V gene: TRBV5-1; D gene: -; J gene: TRBJ1-2; CDR3 DNA: TGCGCCAGCAGCTTCAATGGGGCGGACTATGGCTACACCTTC; CDR3 protein: CASSFNGADYGYTF
clone size: -; V gene: TRBV5-5; D gene: -; J gene: TRBJ1-3; CDR3 DNA: TGTGCCAGCAGCTCTCATGGGGGCTCTGGAAACACCATATATTTT; CDR3 protein: CASSSHGGSGNTIYF
clone size: -; V gene: TRBV7-9; D gene: -; J gene: TRBJ2-7; CDR3 DNA: TGTGCCAGCAGCCCCGGTTTAGCGGTCTCCTACGAGCAGTACTTC; CDR3 protein: CASSPGLAVSYEQYF
clone size: -; V gene: TRBV4-1; D gene: TRBD2; J gene: TRBJ2-3; CDR3 DNA: TGCGCCAGCAGCCAAGGACTAGCGGGCACAGATACGCAGTATTTT; CDR3 protein: CASSQGLAGTDTQYF
clone size: few; V gene: TRBV18; D gene: -; J gene: TRBJ2-7; CDR3 DNA: TGTGCCAGCTCACCAGGCCCTTATGCCCCCGAGCAGTACTTC; CDR3 protein: CASSPGPYAPEQYF
clone size: -; V gene: TRBV6-5; D gene: TRBD1; J gene: TRBJ1-2; CDR3 DNA: TGTGCCAGCAGTTACTCGGGACAGTCTAACTATGGCTACACCTTC; CDR3 protein: CASSYSGQSNYGYTF
clone size: -; V gene: TRBV7-2; D gene: -; J gene: TRBJ1-5; CDR3 DNA: TGTGCCAGCAGCTTAGAGGGGTATAGCAATCAGCCCCAGCATTTT; CDR3 protein: CASSLEGYSNQPQHF
clone size: once; V gene: TRBV4-1; D gene: -; J gene: TRBJ1-4; CDR3 DNA: TGCGCCAGCAGCCACAGCCCAACTAATGAAAAACTGTTTTTT; CDR3 protein: CASSHSPTNEKLFF
clone size: -; V gene: TRBV5-6; D gene: TRBD1; J gene: TRBJ1-1; CDR3 DNA: TGTGCCAGCAGCTCAACCGGGACAGGGATTGGTAACACTGAAGCTTTCTTT; CDR3 protein: CASSSTGTGIGNTEAFF
clone size: -; V gene: TRBV10-1; D gene: TRBD1; J gene: TRBJ1-2; CDR3 DNA: TGCGCCAGCAGGGGAGGGACAGGGGGAGCCGACTCGGATGGCTACACCTTC; CDR3 protein: CASRGGTGGADSDGYTF
clone size: -; V gene: TRBV15; D gene: TRBD1; J gene: TRBJ1-2; CDR3 DNA: TGTGCCACCAGCAGAGTGGGTTGGAGGGACAGGGTTAATGGCTACACCTTC; CDR3 protein: CATSRVGWRDRVNGYTF
clone size: -; V gene: TRBV6-4; D gene: -; J gene: TRBJ2-1; CDR3 DNA: TGTGCCAGCACCGAGGCCGAAAATGAGCAGTTCTTC; CDR3 protein: CASTEAENEQFF
clone size: -; V gene: TRBV28; D gene: -; J gene: TRBJ1-5; CDR3 DNA: TGTGCCAGCAGGTGGCAGGGAGGCAATCAGCCCCAGCATTTT; CDR3 protein: CASRWQGGNQPQHF
clone size: once; V gene: TRBV2; D gene: -; J gene: TRBJ1-2; CDR3 DNA: TGTGCCAGCAGTGAGTACGAGTCCTATGGCTACACCTTC; CDR3 protein: CASSEYESYGYTF
clone size: -; V gene: TRBV3-1/TRBV3-2; D gene: -; J gene: TRBJ2-5; CDR3 DNA: TGTGCCAGCAGCCCCCTATGGGCAGGGGTGGAGACCCAGTACTTC; CDR3 protein: CASSPLWAGVETQYF
clone size: -; V gene: TRBV5-1; D gene: -; J gene: TRBJ2-2; CDR3 DNA: TGCGCCAGCAGCTTCGACGGCCCTCCCGGGGAGCTGTTTTTT; CDR3 protein: CASSFDGPPGELFF
clone size: once; V gene: TRBV5-4; D gene: -; J gene: TRBJ1-1; CDR3 DNA: TGTGCCAGCAGCAGACTACAGGATTACATAAACACTGAAGCTTTCTTT; CDR3 protein: CASSRLQDYINTEAFF
clone size: -; V gene: TRBV5-1; D gene: TRBD2; J gene: TRBJ2-3; CDR3 DNA: TGCGCCAGCAGGGGACTAGCGGGGGGGCAAGATACGCAGTATTTT; CDR3 protein: CASRGLAGGQDTQYF
clone size: -; V gene: TRBV19; D gene: -; J gene: TRBJ1-6; CDR3 DNA: TGTGCCAGTAGTATAGAATGGGTGGGGAATTCACCCCTCCACTTT; CDR3 protein: CASSIEWVGNSPLHF
clone size: -; V gene: TRBV9; D gene: TRBD2; J gene: TRBJ2-3; CDR3 DNA: TGTGCCAGCAGCGTAGAGGGGCAGCGGGGGGTGTCCACAGATACGCAGTATTTT; CDR3 protein: CASSVEGQRGVSTDTQYF
clone size: -; V gene: TRBV9; D gene: -; J gene: TRBJ1-2; CDR3 DNA: TGTGCCAGCAGCCTGCTACAGGCGAACTATGGCTACACCTTC; CDR3 protein: CASSLLQANYGYTF
clone size: -; V gene: TRBV5-4; D gene: -; J gene: TRBJ2-3; CDR3 DNA: TGTGCCAGCAGCTTGGAGGGGACAGATACGCAGTATTTT; CDR3 protein: CASSLEGTDTQYF
clone size: -; V gene: TRBV5-1; D gene: TRBD2; J gene: TRBJ2-1; CDR3 DNA: TGCGCCAGCAGCATCCCCTTAGCGGGAGATAGAGATGAGCAGTTCTTC; CDR3 protein: CASSIPLAGDRDEQFF
clone size: few; V gene: TRBV27; D gene: TRBD1; J gene: TRBJ1-6; CDR3 DNA: TGTGCCAGCAGCATTACCGGGACAGGGGGCATAGCGCTCCACTTT; CDR3 protein: CASSITGTGGIALHF
clone size: few; V gene: TRBV4-1; D gene: -; J gene: TRBJ2-7; CDR3 DNA: TGCGCCAGCAGCCAGCCTCTACAGGGTGTCGAGCAGTACTTC; CDR3 protein: CASSQPLQGVEQYF
clone size: -; V gene: TRBV7-2; D gene: -; J gene: TRBJ1-5; CDR3 DNA: TGTGCCAGCAGCTCAGGGGTCTTCGGCAATCAGCCCCAGCATTTT; CDR3 protein: CASSSGVFGNQPQHF
clone size: once; V gene: TRBV2; D gene: TRBD1; J gene: TRBJ2-5; CDR3 DNA: TGTGCCAGCGGACCTGACAGGGGGCGCGTTGAGACCCAGTACTTC; CDR3 protein: CASGPDRGRVETQYF
clone size: -; V gene: TRBV5-4; D gene: TRBD2; J gene: TRBJ2-2; CDR3 DNA: TGTGCCAGCAGCTTGACTAGCGGGACAGTGGGGGGGGAGCTGTTTTTT; CDR3 protein: CASSLTSGTVGGELFF
clone size: -; V gene: TRBV18; D gene: TRBD1; J gene: TRBJ2-7; CDR3 DNA: TGTGCCAGCTCACAAAGTCGGACAGGGTACGAGCAGTACTTC; CDR3 protein: CASSQSRTGYEQYF
clone size: -; V gene: TRBV28; D gene: TRBD1; J gene: TRBJ2-2; CDR3 DNA: TGTGCCAGCAGCAACAGGGGCACCGGGGAGCTGTTTTTT; CDR3 protein: CASSNRGTGELFF
clone size: -; V gene: TRBV19; D gene: -; J gene: TRBJ1-5; CDR3 DNA: TGTGCCACCGGCAATCAGCCCCAGCATTTT; CDR3 protein: CATGNQPQHF
clone size: -; V gene: TRBV6-5; D gene: -; J gene: TRBJ2-7; CDR3 DNA: TGTGCCAGCACCATGGGGTTCCTGACTGCCTACGAGCAGTACTTC; CDR3 protein: CASTMGFLTAYEQYF
clone size: -; V gene: TRBV5-1; D gene: TRBD1; J gene: TRBJ1-1; CDR3 DNA: TGCGCCAGCAGCTTGTCAGGGGGGCTCGGGAACACTGAAGCTTTCTTT; CDR3 protein: CASSLSGGLGNTEAFF
clone size: -; V gene: TRBV5-6; D gene: -; J gene: TRBJ1-1; CDR3 DNA: TGTGCCAGCAGCTGGACAGACCATGAAGCTTTCTTT; CDR3 protein: CASSWTDHEAFF
clone size: -; V gene: TRBV19; D gene: TRBD1; J gene: TRBJ1-1; CDR3 DNA: TGTGCCAGTAGTACACAAGGGGGCCTCACTGAAGCTTTCTTT; CDR3 protein: CASSTQGGLTEAFF
clone size: -; V gene: TRBV9; D gene: -; J gene: TRBJ1-6; CDR3 DNA: TGTGCCAGCAGCGTAGCCCCCTATAATTCACCCCTCCACTTT; CDR3 protein: CASSVAPYNSPLHF
clone size: -; V gene: TRBV25-1; D gene: -; J gene: TRBJ1-2; CDR3 DNA: TGTGCCAGCAGTGGTCTAGAAAGGCTCTATGGCTACACCTTC; CDR3 protein: CASSGLERLYGYTF
clone size: once; V gene: TRBV11-2; D gene: TRBD1; J gene: TRBJ1-3; CDR3 DNA: TGTGCCAGCAGCTACGAACCGGGACAGGGAAACACCATATATTTT; CDR3 protein: CASSYEPGQGNTIYF
clone size: many; V gene: TRBV6-4; D gene: TRBD2; J gene: TRBJ2-3; CDR3 DNA: TGTGCCAGCAGTGGGACTAGCGGGAGCCCAGATACGCAGTATTTT; CDR3 protein: CASSGTSGSPDTQYF
clone size: -; V gene: TRBV15; D gene: -; J gene: TRBJ1-2; CDR3 DNA: TGTGCCACCAGCAGGGGGGTAGGGAATGGCTACACCTTC; CDR3 protein: CATSRGVGNGYTF
clone size: -; V gene: TRBV10-1; D gene: -; J gene: TRBJ2-6; CDR3 DNA: TGCGCCAGCAGTGATGGGAGCTCTGGGGCCAACGTCCTGACTTTC; CDR3 protein: CASSDGSSGANVLTF
clone size: once; V gene: TRBV6-5; D gene: -; J gene: TRBJ2-5; CDR3 DNA: TGTGCCAGCAGTTACGGGAGAGAGACCCAGTACTTC; CDR3 protein: CASSYGRETQYF
clone size: -; V gene: TRBV18; D gene: -; J gene: TRBJ2-5; CDR3 DNA: TGTGCCAGCTCACCACGACAGTTCCAAGGGGAGACCCAGTACTTC; CDR3 protein: CASSPRQFQGETQYF
clone size: -; V gene: TRBV24-1; D gene: -; J gene: TRBJ2-2; CDR3 DNA: TGTGCCACCAGTGGAGACAGATCCGGGGAGCTGTTTTTT; CDR3 protein: CATSGDRSGELFF